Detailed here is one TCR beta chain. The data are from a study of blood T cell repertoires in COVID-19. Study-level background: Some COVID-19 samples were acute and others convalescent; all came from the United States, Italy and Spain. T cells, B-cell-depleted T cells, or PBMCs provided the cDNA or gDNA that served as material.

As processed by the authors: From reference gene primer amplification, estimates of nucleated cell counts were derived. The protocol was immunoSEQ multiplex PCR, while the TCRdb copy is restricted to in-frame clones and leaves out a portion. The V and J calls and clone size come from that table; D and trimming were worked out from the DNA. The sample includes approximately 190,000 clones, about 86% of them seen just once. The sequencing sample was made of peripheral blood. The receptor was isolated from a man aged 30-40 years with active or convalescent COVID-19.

The CDR3 reads CAWRETSGGTDTQYF. For the CDR3, the DNA is TGTGCCTGGAGGGAGACTAGCGGGGGAACAGATACGCAGTATTTT. The V and J genes are TRBV30 and TRBJ2-3; 12 nucleotides match TRBD2. The CDR3 covers 15 residues. Germline CDR1 and CDR2: GTSNPN and SVGIG (reference sequence). Trimming removed 3 bases from V and 3 bases from J; junction bases left unmatched: 4. The whole variable domain, filled in from reference TRBV30 and TRBJ2-3, reads SQTIHQWPATLVQPVGSPLSLECTVEGTSNPNLYWYRQAAGRGLQLLFYSVGIGQISSEVPQNLSASRPQDRQFILSSKKLLLSDSGFYLCAWRETSGGTDTQYFGPGTRLTVL.